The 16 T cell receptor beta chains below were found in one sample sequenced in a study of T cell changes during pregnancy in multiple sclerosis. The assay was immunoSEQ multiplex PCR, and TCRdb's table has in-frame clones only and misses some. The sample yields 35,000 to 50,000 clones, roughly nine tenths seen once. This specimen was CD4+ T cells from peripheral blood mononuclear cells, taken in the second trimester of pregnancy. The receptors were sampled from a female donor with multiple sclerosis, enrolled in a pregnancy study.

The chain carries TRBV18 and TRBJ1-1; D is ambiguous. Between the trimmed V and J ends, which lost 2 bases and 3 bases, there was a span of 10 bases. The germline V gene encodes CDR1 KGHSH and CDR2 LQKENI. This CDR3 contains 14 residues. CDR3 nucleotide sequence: TGTGCCAGCTCACCAAAGATGGCAGACACTGAAGCTTTCTTT. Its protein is CASSPKMADTEAFF.

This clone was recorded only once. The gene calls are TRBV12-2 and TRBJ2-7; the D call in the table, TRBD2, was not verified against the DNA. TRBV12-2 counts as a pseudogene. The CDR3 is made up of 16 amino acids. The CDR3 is CASPPRWTLNLYEQYF. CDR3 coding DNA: TGTGCAAGTCCCCCCCGCTGGACTCTGAACTTATACGAGCAGTACTTC.

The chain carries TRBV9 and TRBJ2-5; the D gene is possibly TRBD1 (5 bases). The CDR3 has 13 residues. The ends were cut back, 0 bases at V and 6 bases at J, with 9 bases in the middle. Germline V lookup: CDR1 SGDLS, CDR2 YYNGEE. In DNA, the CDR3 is TGTGCCAGCAGCGTAGAGGGGTGGCAGACCCAGTACTTC. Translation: CASSVEGWQTQYF.

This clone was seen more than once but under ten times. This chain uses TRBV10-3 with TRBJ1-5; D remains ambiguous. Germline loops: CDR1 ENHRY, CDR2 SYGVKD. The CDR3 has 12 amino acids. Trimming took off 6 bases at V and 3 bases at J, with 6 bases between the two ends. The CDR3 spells CAIRQDNQPQHF. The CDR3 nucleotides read TGTGCCATCAGACAAGACAATCAGCCCCAGCATTTT.

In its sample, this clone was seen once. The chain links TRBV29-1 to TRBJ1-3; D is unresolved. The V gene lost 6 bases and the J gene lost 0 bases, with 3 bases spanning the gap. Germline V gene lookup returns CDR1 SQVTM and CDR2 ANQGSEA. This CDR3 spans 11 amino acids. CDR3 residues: CSVRSGNTIYF. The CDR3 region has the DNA TGCAGCGTCCGCTCTGGAAACACCATATATTTT.

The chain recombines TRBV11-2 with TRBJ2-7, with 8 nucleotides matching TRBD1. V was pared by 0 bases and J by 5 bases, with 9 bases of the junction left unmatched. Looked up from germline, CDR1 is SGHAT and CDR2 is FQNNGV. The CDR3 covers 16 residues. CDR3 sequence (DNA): TGTGCCAGCAGCTTAGATCCCAGGGGGCCTATGGACGAGCAGTACTTC. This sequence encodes CASSLDPRGPMDEQYF.

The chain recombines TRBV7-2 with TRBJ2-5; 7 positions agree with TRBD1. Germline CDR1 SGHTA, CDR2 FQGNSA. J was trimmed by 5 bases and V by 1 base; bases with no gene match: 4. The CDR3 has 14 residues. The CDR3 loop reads CASSLDRGMETQYF. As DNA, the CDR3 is TGTGCCAGCAGCTTAGACAGGGGAATGGAGACCCAGTACTTC.

The CDR3 DNA reads TGTGCCAGCTCCCCCCCGGACTATGGCTACACCTTC. This translates into CASSPPDYGYTF. The chain recombines TRBV28 with TRBJ1-2; D call uncertain. Deletions cut 8 bases from V and 3 bases from J, with 10 bases between. Germline-derived CDR1 and CDR2 are MDHEN and SYDVKM. This CDR3 is built from 12 residues.

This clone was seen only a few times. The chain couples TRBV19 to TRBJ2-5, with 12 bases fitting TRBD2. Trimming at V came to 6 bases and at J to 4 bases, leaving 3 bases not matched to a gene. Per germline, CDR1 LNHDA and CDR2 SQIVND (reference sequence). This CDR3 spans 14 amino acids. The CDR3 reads CASRRGLAGETQYF. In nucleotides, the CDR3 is TGTGCCAGTAGAAGGGGACTAGCGGGAGAGACCCAGTACTTC.

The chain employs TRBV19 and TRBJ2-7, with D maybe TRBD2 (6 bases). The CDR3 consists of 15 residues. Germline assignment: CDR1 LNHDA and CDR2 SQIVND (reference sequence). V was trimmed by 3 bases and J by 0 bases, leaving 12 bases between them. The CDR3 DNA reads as TGTGCCAGTAGTATTATGGCGGGGTCCTCCTACGAGCAGTACTTC. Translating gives CASSIMAGSSYEQYF.

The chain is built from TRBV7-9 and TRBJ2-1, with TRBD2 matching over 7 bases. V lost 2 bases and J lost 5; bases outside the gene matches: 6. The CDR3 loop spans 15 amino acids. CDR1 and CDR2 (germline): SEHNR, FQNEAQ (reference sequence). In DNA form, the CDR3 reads TGTGCCAGCAGCTTATGGCTAGCGGTCCACAATGAGCAGTTCTTC. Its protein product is CASSLWLAVHNEQFF.

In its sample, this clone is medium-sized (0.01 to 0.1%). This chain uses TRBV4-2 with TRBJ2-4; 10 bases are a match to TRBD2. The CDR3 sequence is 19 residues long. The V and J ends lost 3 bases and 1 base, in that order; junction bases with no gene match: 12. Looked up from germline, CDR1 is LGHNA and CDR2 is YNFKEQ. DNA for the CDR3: TGTGCCAGCAGCCAGGGGGACTCTAGCGGGAGCCTCGCCAAAAACATTCAGTACTTC. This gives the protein CASSQGDSSGSLAKNIQYF.

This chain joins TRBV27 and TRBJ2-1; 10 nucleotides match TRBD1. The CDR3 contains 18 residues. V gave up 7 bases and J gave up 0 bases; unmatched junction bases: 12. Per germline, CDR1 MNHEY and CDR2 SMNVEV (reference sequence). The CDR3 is CASTPGQGRQFSYNEQFF. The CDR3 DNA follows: TGTGCCAGCACACCGGGACAGGGGAGGCAATTCTCCTACAATGAGCAGTTCTTC.

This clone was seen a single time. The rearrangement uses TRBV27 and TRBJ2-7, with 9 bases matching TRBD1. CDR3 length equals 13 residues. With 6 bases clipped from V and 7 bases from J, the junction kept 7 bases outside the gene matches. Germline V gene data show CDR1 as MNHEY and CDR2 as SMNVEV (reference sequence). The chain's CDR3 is CASRRDRVGEQYF. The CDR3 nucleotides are TGTGCCAGCAGGAGGGACAGGGTCGGTGAGCAGTACTTC.

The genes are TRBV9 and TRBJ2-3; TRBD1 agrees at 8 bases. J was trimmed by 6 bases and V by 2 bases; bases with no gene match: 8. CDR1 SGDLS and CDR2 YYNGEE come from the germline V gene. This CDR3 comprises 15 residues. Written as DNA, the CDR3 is TGTGCCAGCAGCGTCCAGGGACAGGTGGGGGATACGCAGTATTTT. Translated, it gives CASSVQGQVGDTQYF.

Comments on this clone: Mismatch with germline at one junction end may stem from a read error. For the CDR3, the DNA is TGTGCCAGCAGCGAGTGGGGGGGAGCCTCCAACAATGAGCAGTTCTTC. Translated, it gives CASSEWGGASNNEQFF. The chain carries TRBV7-9 and TRBJ2-1; 7 bases are shared with TRBD2. CDR1 is SEHNR and CDR2 is FQNEAQ in the germline V gene (reference sequence). This CDR3 comprises 16 residues.